This TCR beta chain was sequenced for a study of T cell responses to AZD1222 COVID-19 vaccine. Whole-study findings and limits: At baseline, seropositivity was found in only five or six AZD1222 recipients. Reports indicate that nearly half of spike-specific TCRs are directed at unmutated variant regions. The donor cohort was predominantly white British with a female majority, and clonal diversity may have been underestimated.

TCRdb keeps only in-frame clones here, not all; method: immunoSEQ multiplex PCR. The sample has about 100,000 clones, approximately 87% seen once; the top ten hold under 4%. On this clone: The antigen is unknown.

The V and J ends lost 8 bases and 0 bases respectively, with 8 bases between them. Germline lookup yields CDR1 SNHLY and CDR2 FYNNEI. This CDR3 has 14 amino acids. This clonotype was sampled from an adult in good health. Sequenced material: peripheral blood, taken on day 0 of AZD1222 vaccination. The rearrangement uses TRBV2 and TRBJ1-6, with D unresolved. The chain's CDR3 is CASLDDSYNSPLHF. CDR3 nucleotide sequence: TGTGCCAGCCTAGATGACTCCTATAATTCACCCCTCCACTTT.